The 8 T cell receptor beta chains below were found in one sample sequenced in a study of PD-1 blockade in classical Hodgkin lymphoma. Each of the patients experienced relapse following autologous stem cell transplantation, and their brentuximab vedotin exposure differed. TCRdb's table, derived via immunoSEQ multiplex PCR, lists solely in-frame clones and lacks some. The profile shows roughly 60,000 clones, roughly 91% of them singletons. Sample: peripheral blood mononuclear cells (PBMCs), taken before the second cycle of nivolumab. The source of these receptors is a human donor with classical Hodgkin lymphoma.

The V gene is TRBV6-5, the J gene TRBJ2-7, with 7 bases aligning to TRBD1. Germline CDR1 is MNHEY and CDR2 is SVGAGI. After removal of 6 bases from V and 4 bases from J, the junction contained 6 bases not matched to a gene. The CDR3 totals 13 residues. The CDR3 is CASRMTGRYEQYF. The CDR3 DNA follows: TGTGCCAGCAGGATGACAGGGAGATACGAGCAGTACTTC.

The rearrangement joins TRBV5-6 to TRBJ2-7; TRBD1 is a possible D gene (5 bases). The CDR3 loop spans 18 amino acids. Per germline, CDR1 SGHDT and CDR2 YYEEEE. V lost 0 bases, J lost 2 bases, and 21 bases lay in between. The CDR3 sequence: CASSLASQQEFRTYEQYF. The DNA of the CDR3 is TGTGCCAGCAGCTTGGCCAGCCAACAGGAATTTCGAACCTACGAGCAGTACTTC.

The rearrangement links TRBV7-3 to TRBJ1-1, with 9 bases lining up with TRBD1. The CDR3 sequence is 14 residues long. The trim removed 5 bases at V and 5 bases at J, leaving 6 bases unmatched. Germline CDR1 is SGHTA and CDR2 is FQGTGA. The CDR3 DNA is TGTGCCAGCAGCCCCGACAGGGGGAGTACTGAAGCTTTCTTT. Amino acid sequence: CASSPDRGSTEAFF. Filled out from reference TRBV7-3 and TRBJ1-1, the complete variable domain reads GAGVSQTPSNKVTEKGKYVELRCDPISGHTALYWYRQSLGQGPEFLIYFQGTGAADDSGLPNDRFFAVRPEGSVSTLKIQRTERGDSAVYLCASSPDRGSTEAFFGQGTRLTVV.

CDR3 loop: CASSDEGPSLISGNTIYF. CDR3 nucleotide sequence: TGCGCCAGCAGCGACGAGGGTCCCTCCCTGATCTCCGGAAACACCATATATTTT. The chain combines TRBV5-1 with TRBJ1-3; D not resolved. There are 18 residues in the CDR3. The germline V gene encodes CDR1 SGHRS and CDR2 YFSETQ. Trimming removed 4 bases at V and 4 bases at J, with 24 bases between.

The CDR3 region is CASSQDEGFGSEAFF. CDR3 in DNA: TGCGCCAGCAGCCAAGATGAAGGGTTCGGATCTGAAGCTTTCTTT. The chain carries TRBV4-1 and TRBJ1-1; D gene ambiguous. The V and J ends lost 0 bases and 6 bases respectively, with 14 bases between them. Germline V gene data show CDR1 as MGHRA and CDR2 as YSYEKL. CDR3 length: 15 residues.

The chain combines TRBV14 with TRBJ1-1; a possible D gene is TRBD1 (5 bases). The length of the CDR3 is 14 residues. V shed 4 bases and J shed 3 bases, with 12 bases lying between them. Germline V gene sequence: CDR1 SGHDN, CDR2 FVKESK. This CDR3 reads CASSLIKGYTEAFF. CDR3 bases: TGTGCCAGCAGCCTCATCAAGGGGTACACTGAAGCTTTCTTT.

This chain connects TRBV13 to TRBJ1-4; D is uncertain. CDR3 length equals 12 residues. V was cut by 6 bases and J by 4 bases, with 6 bases left in between. Per the germline V gene, CDR1 is PRHDT and CDR2 is FYEKMQ (reference sequence). The CDR3 sequence is CASSSNNEKLFF. As DNA, the CDR3 is TGTGCCAGCAGTTCGAATAATGAAAAACTGTTTTTT.

The gene calls are TRBV5-1 and TRBJ1-2; D unresolved. The CDR3 has 16 residues. Germline loops: CDR1 SGHRS, CDR2 YFSETQ. V dropped 0 bases and J dropped 7 bases, with 19 bases sitting between them. CDR3 sequence: CASSLVSDRGNGGYTF. In DNA, the CDR3 is TGCGCCAGCAGCTTGGTGTCGGACCGAGGAAATGGTGGCTACACCTTC.